This T cell receptor (beta chain) stems from a study of blood T cell repertoires in COVID-19. The wider study: Material from acute and convalescent COVID-19 was sourced from the United States, Italy and Spain. In each case, the material was cDNA or gDNA derived from T cells, B-cell-depleted T cells, or PBMCs.

The CDR3 has 15 residues. Looked up from germline, CDR1 is SGHTA and CDR2 is FQGNSA. V gave up 5 bases and J gave up 4 bases; unmatched junction bases: 4. Study processing details: How many nucleated cells were present was estimated from reference gene primer amplification. TCRdb keeps only in-frame clones here, not all; method: immunoSEQ multiplex PCR. D and trimming were read from the DNA, whereas the V and J calls and clone size are those reported in that table. The profile shows 95,000 to 100,000 clones, about 91% of them singletons. The sample consisted of peripheral blood. The genes are TRBV7-2 and TRBJ2-5; 13 bases fit TRBD2. The sequence derives from a man in his fifties or sixties with acute or convalescent COVID-19. CDR3 amino acids: CASSTGLAGLETQYF. CDR3 DNA sequence: TGTGCCAGCAGCACGGGACTAGCGGGGCTAGAGACCCAGTACTTC.